This TCR beta chain emerged from a study of blood T cell repertoires in COVID-19. Study summary: Researchers got acute and convalescent COVID-19 samples from the United States, Italy and Spain. PBMCs, B-cell-depleted T cells, or T cells provided the cDNA or gDNA that made up the material.

The V gene's germline CDR1 is SNHLY and CDR2 FYNNEI. V was pared by 6 bases and J by 6 bases, with 9 bases of the junction left unmatched. CDR3 size: 15 residues. In the source study's methods: The authors estimated nucleated cell counts from reference gene primer amplification. Only in-frame clones appear in the TCRdb table, and some are missing; sequencing was by immunoSEQ multiplex PCR. Clonal size and the V and J genes are those of that table, whereas D and trimming came from the DNA. The sample carries about 33,000 clones, roughly 85% recorded once. Sequences were obtained from peripheral blood. V gene TRBV2 combines with J gene TRBJ1-5, with 9 bases fitting TRBD1. This clonotype originated in a woman older than 75 with active or convalescent COVID-19. The CDR3 DNA reads as TGTGCCAGCAGGACTCTGGACAGGGGCGGTCAGCCCCAGCATTTT. This codes for CASRTLDRGGQPQHF.